The 16 T cell receptor beta chains in this list originate from one sample, sequenced in a study of OX40 agonist ivuxolimab in advanced cancers. Sequencing used immunoSEQ multiplex PCR; TCRdb keeps in-frame clones, though not all of them. The data hold 76,000 or so clones, with 85% to 90% observed a single time. The material sequenced was CD4+ or CD8+ T cells sorted from blood, taken in a trial of the OX40 agonist ivuxolimab. These receptor sequences come from an adult with an advanced solid tumor such as melanoma, head and neck, liver or kidney cancer.

V gene TRBV7-9 combines with J gene TRBJ2-5, with 10 bases lining up with TRBD2. With 1 base clipped from V and 5 bases from J, the junction kept 10 bases outside the gene matches. The CDR3 spans 17 residues. Germline lookup yields CDR1 SEHNR and CDR2 FQNEAQ (reference sequence). CDR3 amino acids: CASSLEPEEREGETQYF. The CDR3 nucleotides read TGTGCCAGCAGCTTAGAACCGGAGGAGCGGGAGGGGGAGACCCAGTACTTC.

V gene TRBV27 combines with J gene TRBJ2-7; either TRBD1 or TRBD2 may supply D (5 bases each). Germline V gene lookup returns CDR1 MNHEY and CDR2 SMNVEV (reference sequence). This CDR3 comprises 17 residues. The ends were cut back, 5 bases at V and 5 bases at J, with 25 bases in the middle. The CDR3 sequence is CASSGDHPEGNWDEQYF. DNA for the CDR3: TGTGCCAGCAGTGGGGACCACCCCGAGGGGAACTGGGACGAGCAGTACTTC.

The chain links TRBV5-1 to TRBJ1-1; D gene ambiguous. V shed 1 base and J shed 1 base, with 8 bases lying between them. This CDR3 has 14 amino acids. In germline, CDR1 is SGHRS, CDR2 YFSETQ. CDR3 in amino acids: CASSLYSANTEAFF. DNA of the CDR3: TGCGCCAGCAGCTTGTATTCTGCGAACACTGAAGCTTTCTTT.

This clone was observed a single time. This sequence joins TRBV7-8 and TRBJ1-2; D remains unclear. The V end was cut by 1 base, the J end by 6 bases, with 6 bases between. Germline loops: CDR1 SGHVS, CDR2 FQNEAQ. The CDR3 consists of 12 residues. The CDR3 DNA follows: TGTGCCAGCAGCTTAGATCTGGATGGCTACACCTTC. Encoded protein: CASSLDLDGYTF.

The chain carries TRBV29-1 and TRBJ2-6; D is unclear. V was trimmed by 4 bases and J by 3 bases, leaving 7 bases between them. CDR1 and CDR2 from the germline V gene are SQVTM and ANQGSEA. This CDR3 comprises 13 residues. The CDR3 spells CSVGQVGANVLTF. CDR3 DNA: TGCAGCGTTGGGCAGGTTGGGGCCAACGTCCTGACTTTC.

The chain recombines TRBV27 with TRBJ1-5; D gene ambiguous. This CDR3 has 13 amino acids. The V gene lost 3 bases and the J gene lost 7 bases, with 10 bases spanning the gap. The germline gives CDR1 MNHEY, CDR2 SMNVEV (reference sequence). The CDR3 loop is CASSFGGDQPQHF. The CDR3 region has the DNA TGTGCCAGCAGTTTTGGAGGAGACCAGCCCCAGCATTTT.

The chain carries TRBV27 and TRBJ1-1, with D maybe TRBD1 (6 bases). V lost 5 bases, J lost 4 bases, and 8 bases lay in between. Looked up from germline, CDR1 is MNHEY and CDR2 is SMNVEV (reference sequence). There are 12 residues in the CDR3. The CDR3 reads CASSEGGTEAFF. CDR3 bases: TGTGCCAGCAGTGAGGGGGGCACTGAAGCTTTCTTT.

The chain is built from TRBV11-3 and TRBJ2-3; 9 bases align to TRBD1. V gave up 3 bases and J gave up 1 base; unmatched junction bases: 14. The CDR3 has 19 residues. Looked up from germline, CDR1 is SGHNT and CDR2 is YENEEA. The CDR3 coding sequence is TGTGCCAGCAGCTTCCCACTTATCGGGACAGGGATGCGCACAGATACGCAGTATTTT. Amino acid sequence: CASSFPLIGTGMRTDTQYF.

The rearrangement joins TRBV6-6 to TRBJ2-7; no clear D gene. The V gene lost 2 bases and the J gene lost 4 bases, with 12 bases spanning the gap. Germline CDR1 reads MNHNY; CDR2 reads SVGAGI (reference sequence). This CDR3 has 14 residues. CDR3 coding DNA: TGTGCCAGCAGTTACGGGCGTGGCGTATACGAGCAGTACTTC. This gives the protein CASSYGRGVYEQYF.

The chain uses TRBV18 and TRBJ2-1; TRBD1 aligns across 7 bases. V shed 0 bases and J 15 bases; nucleotides not matched to a gene: 17. CDR1 and CDR2 from the germline V gene are KGHSH and LQKENI. The CDR3 runs to 16 residues. The CDR3 DNA sequence: TGTGCCAGCTCACCACCCCGACAGGGTCTTGGGTTACCCCTGTTCTTC. This gives the protein CASSPPRQGLGLPLFF.

Remarks on this clone: One end of the junction varies from germline; a read error may be responsible. The V call is TRBV6-1, the J call TRBJ1-1; a weak D match, TRBD1 (5 bases). The CDR3 contains 11 residues. Germline V lookup: CDR1 MNHNS, CDR2 SASEGT. This chain's CDR3 is CASSAYRDFSF. The CDR3 DNA reads as TGTGCCAGCAGTGCGTACCGGGACTTCTCTTTT.

The chain is built from TRBV13 and TRBJ2-7; D is perhaps TRBD1 (9 bases). This CDR3 contains 17 residues. V was pared by 6 bases and J by 2 bases, with 23 bases between. Germline V gives CDR1 PRHDT, CDR2 FYEKMQ (reference sequence). The chain's CDR3 is CASSSGGGTGLTYEQYF. CDR3 DNA sequence: TGTGCCAGCAGTTCCGGGGGGGGGACAGGGCTTACCTACGAGCAGTACTTC.

This chain uses TRBV5-1 with TRBJ2-5; 7 nucleotides line up with TRBD2. CDR1 and CDR2 from the germline V gene are SGHRS and YFSETQ. V shed 4 bases and J 2 bases; nucleotides not matched to a gene: 5. This CDR3 contains 14 residues. CDR3 region: CASSLLATQETQYF. In DNA, the CDR3 is TGCGCCAGCAGCCTACTAGCGACTCAAGAGACCCAGTACTTC.

The rearrangement joins TRBV29-1 to TRBJ1-2, with a weak D call TRBD1 (6 bases). V lost 7 bases and J 4 bases, leaving 16 bases between the germline ends. Germline CDR1 reads SQVTM; CDR2 reads ANQGSEA. This CDR3 has 13 residues. This CDR3 is CSGDRRDGYGYTF. In nucleotides, the CDR3 is TGCAGCGGTGACAGGCGCGACGGCTATGGCTACACCTTC.

This clone was counted only a few times. J is TRBJ1-2 and V is TRBV30; the D gene is possibly TRBD1 (6 bases). The germline V gene has CDR1 GTSNPN and CDR2 SVGIG (reference sequence). The ends were cut back, 3 bases at V and 2 bases at J, with 13 bases in the middle. The CDR3 is 14 amino acids. CDR3 region: CAWRTTGLNYGYTF. CDR3 nucleotide sequence: TGTGCCTGGAGAACAACAGGGTTGAACTATGGCTACACCTTC.

The chain couples TRBV11-1 to TRBJ2-5; TRBD2 matches 11 bases. Losses at the gene ends were 0 bases for V and 0 bases for J; bases not matched to a gene: 9. Germline V gene lookup returns CDR1 SGHAT and CDR2 FQDESV (reference sequence). The CDR3 runs 19 residues. CDR3 DNA: TGTGCCAGCAGCTTAGCGTTTTTGACTAGCGGGGAGTACCAAGAGACCCAGTACTTC. Amino acids: CASSLAFLTSGEYQETQYF.